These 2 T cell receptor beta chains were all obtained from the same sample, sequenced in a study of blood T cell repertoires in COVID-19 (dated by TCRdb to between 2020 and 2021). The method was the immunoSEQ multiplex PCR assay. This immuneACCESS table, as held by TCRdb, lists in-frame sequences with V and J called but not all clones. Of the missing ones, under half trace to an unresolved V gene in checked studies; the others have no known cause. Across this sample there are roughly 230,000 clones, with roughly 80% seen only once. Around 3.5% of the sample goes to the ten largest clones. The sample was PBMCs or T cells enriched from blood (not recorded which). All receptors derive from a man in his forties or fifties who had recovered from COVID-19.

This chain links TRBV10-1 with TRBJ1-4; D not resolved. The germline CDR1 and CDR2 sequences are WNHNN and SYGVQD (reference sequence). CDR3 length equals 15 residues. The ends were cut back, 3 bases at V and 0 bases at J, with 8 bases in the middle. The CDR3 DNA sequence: TGCGCCAGCAGTGATGGAGTTGCAACTAATGAAAAACTGTTTTTT. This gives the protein CASSDGVATNEKLFF.

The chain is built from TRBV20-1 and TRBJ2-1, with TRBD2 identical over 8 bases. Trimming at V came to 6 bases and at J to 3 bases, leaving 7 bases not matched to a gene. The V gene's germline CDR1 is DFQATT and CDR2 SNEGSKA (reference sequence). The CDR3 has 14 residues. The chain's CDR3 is CSASPGGNYNEQFF. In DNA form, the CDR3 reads TGCAGTGCCAGTCCGGGAGGGAACTACAATGAGCAGTTCTTC.